The 7 T cell receptor beta chains reported below all come from one sample, sequenced in a study of human T cells and chemical hapten exposure. TCRdb independently ran MiXCR on the RACE reads; one entry per CDR3 protein. The sample contains about 83,000 distinct CDR3 sequences, about 8% of which appear only once. Time point specified: patch test 1, 2 weeks after DPC sensitization. Indicated treatment: therapeutic diphenylcyclopropenone sensitization with weekly scalp DPC. Sequences were derived from whole blood, sampled in connection with sensitization to the hapten diphenylcyclopropenone (DPC). The receptors stem from a woman younger than 45 with alopecia areata. Some clones in this sample may be carry-over from other donors' samples.

This clonotype showed up many times. This sequence joins TRBV20-1 and TRBJ2-7; the match to TRBD1 covers 9 bases. The CDR3 covers 16 residues. CDR1 and CDR2 from the germline V gene are DFQATT and SNEGSKA (reference sequence). The V and J ends lost 3 bases and 4 bases, in that order; junction bases with no gene match: 13. The CDR3 sequence: CSASPVSGQGLYEQYF. The CDR3 nucleotides are TGCAGTGCTAGTCCAGTGTCTGGACAGGGGCTGTACGAGCAGTACTTC.

The rearrangement joins TRBV5-1 to TRBJ1-1; perhaps TRBD1 as D (6 bases). Germline V gene sequence: CDR1 SGHRS, CDR2 YFSETQ. Trimming took off 1 base at V and 1 base at J, with 14 bases between the two ends. This CDR3 comprises 16 residues. DNA of the CDR3: TGCGCCAGCAGCTTGAGGATGGTGGGACAGAACACTGAAGCTTTCTTT. This translates into CASSLRMVGQNTEAFF.

The rearrangement links TRBV19 to TRBJ1-6; D remains ambiguous. The CDR3 has 16 residues. The V gene lost 5 bases and the J gene lost 0 bases, with 11 bases spanning the gap. CDR1 LNHDA and CDR2 SQIVND come from the germline V gene (reference sequence). The CDR3 nucleotides are TGTGCCAGTAGTTACGACCACTCCTCCTATAATTCACCCCTCCACTTT. Its protein is CASSYDHSSYNSPLHF.

V usage is TRBV5-1 and J usage is TRBJ2-3; 7 nucleotides line up with TRBD2. With V trimmed by 6 bases and J by 4 bases, 14 bases remained unmatched. The V gene's germline CDR1 is SGHRS and CDR2 YFSETQ. CDR3 length equals 16 residues. The CDR3 DNA is TGCGCCAGCAATCCTATCGCGACGGGGGGAGCAGATACGCAGTATTTT. Protein: CASNPIATGGADTQYF.

This clonotype was observed many times. The chain couples TRBV7-2 to TRBJ1-5; D uncertain. CDR1 is SGHTA and CDR2 is FQGNSA in the germline V gene. The CDR3 covers 16 residues. Between the trimmed V and J ends, which lost 0 bases and 5 bases, there was a span of 14 bases. The CDR3 bases are TGTGCCAGCAGCTTAGCGGCCCCCGGCCGAGATCAGCCCCAGCATTTT. It is translated as CASSLAAPGRDQPQHF.

This clonotype was seen more than once but under ten times. V usage is TRBV27 and J usage is TRBJ2-7, with D maybe TRBD2 (6 bases). This CDR3 comprises 15 residues. V was shortened by 5 bases and J by 0 bases, with 14 bases between the two germline ends. In germline, CDR1 is MNHEY, CDR2 SMNVEV (reference sequence). The CDR3 nucleotides read TGTGCCAGCAGTCCCGGAGCGGGCAACTCCTACGAGCAGTACTTC. This codes for CASSPGAGNSYEQYF.

This clonotype was recorded at least ten times. This chain links TRBV21-1 with TRBJ1-2; TRBD1, the table's D call, lacks a check against the DNA. TRBV21-1 is classified as a pseudogene. This CDR3 is built from 18 residues. The CDR3 spells CASSNPRTASILNYGYTF. DNA for the CDR3: TGTGCCAGCAGCAACCCCCGAACTGCCAGCATCCTTAACTATGGCTACACCTTC.